This is a list of T cell receptor beta chains from one sample in a study of CD8 T cell repertoires and HIV-1 epitope variants. For these TCRs, the target antigens are not known. The protocol was immunoSEQ multiplex PCR, while the TCRdb copy is restricted to in-frame clones and leaves out a portion. The table records approximately 2,500 clones, approximately 61% of them present only once. The specimen was cultured CD8+ T cells derived from PBMCs. All receptors come from a male donor with HIV. Each CDR3 is given with its conserved first and last residue. The D gene is left open where the match is weak. Size values are once, few and many counts, or a class for expanded clones, and some rows have none.

clone_size	j_call	v_call	d_call	cdr3_length	cdr3_nt	cdr3_aa
.	TRBJ2-3	TRBV15	TRBD2	15	TGTGCCACCAGCAGCCTAGCGGGGGGGCGAGGTACGCAGTATTTT	CATSSLAGGRGTQYF
.	TRBJ2-1	TRBV9	.	15	TGTGCCAGCAGCCCCACGGGGGCCGACTACAATGAGCAGTTCTTC	CASSPTGADYNEQFF
few	TRBJ2-1	TRBV11-2	TRBD2	17	TGTGCCAGCAGCTTAGAGGGAGCTAGCGGGGAGTATGATGAGCAGTTCTTC	CASSLEGASGEYDEQFF
.	TRBJ2-7	TRBV7-8	TRBD2	14	TGTGCCAGCAGCCCCGGGACTAGAGCCTACGAGCAGTACTTC	CASSPGTRAYEQYF
.	TRBJ2-7	TRBV6-1	TRBD2	15	TGTGCCAGCAGTGAGGGACTAGCGGGAGTATACGAGCAGTACTTC	CASSEGLAGVYEQYF
.	TRBJ2-5	TRBV9	TRBD2	16	TGTGCCAGCAGCGCCAGCGGGATCGTACCGCGAGAGACCCAGTACTTC	CASSASGIVPRETQYF
.	TRBJ1-6	TRBV7-2	.	14	TGTGCCAGCAGCTTAGAGACCTACGTTTCACCCCTCCACTTT	CASSLETYVSPLHF
.	TRBJ2-5	TRBV15	.	16	TGTGCCACCAGCAGAGAAAGAAACACAGGAGAAGAGACCCAGTACTTC	CATSRERNTGEETQYF
once	TRBJ1-4	TRBV28	.	16	TGTGCCAGCAGTCTTTCCGACGCAGGGGTTGGGGAAAAACTGTTTTTT	CASSLSDAGVGEKLFF
.	TRBJ1-2	TRBV19	.	15	TGTGCCAGTAGTACAACTCCGTCAGGGGCTTATGGCTACACCTTC	CASSTTPSGAYGYTF
.	TRBJ2-7	TRBV7-9	.	14	TGTGCCAGCAGCTCAGTCCGAAGACCGGACGAGCAGTACTTC	CASSSVRRPDEQYF
.	TRBJ2-3	TRBV13	TRBD2	21	TGTGCCAGCAGCTTAGGACCACTAGGGACTAGCGGGGAATCTAGCACAGATACGCAGTATTTT	CASSLGPLGTSGESSTDTQYF
few	TRBJ2-1	TRBV4-1	.	15	TGCGCCAGCAGCCGCTCTCAGGGGTCCTACAATGAGCAGTTCTTC	CASSRSQGSYNEQFF
.	TRBJ2-1	TRBV25-1	.	14	TGTGCCAGCAGACCGGCGAGCTCCTACAATGAGCAGTTCTTC	CASRPASSYNEQFF
.	TRBJ2-1	TRBV28	TRBD2	15	TGTGCCACTAAGCGGGAGGTTAGCTCCTACAATGAGCAGTTCTTC	CATKREVSSYNEQFF
.	TRBJ1-5	TRBV6-5	.	14	TGTGCCAGCAGTACAGGGAAATACAATCAGCCCCAGCATTTT	CASSTGKYNQPQHF
.	TRBJ2-4	TRBV7-6	.	15	TGTGCCAGCAGCCCTCGGGACTTAGCCAAAAACATTCAGTACTTC	CASSPRDLAKNIQYF
.	TRBJ2-7	TRBV2	.	13	TGTGCCAGCAGAGGGACACCCTATAACGAGCAGTACTTC	CASRGTPYNEQYF
.	TRBJ2-7	TRBV27	.	15	TGTGCCAGCAGTGGCATCGCGACCAGCTCCTACGAGCAGTACTTC	CASSGIATSSYEQYF
.	TRBJ1-5	TRBV6-1	TRBD1	15	TGTGCCAGCAGTGAAGGACAGGGGGCTGAGAAGCCCCAGCATTTT	CASSEGQGAEKPQHF
few	TRBJ2-5	TRBV6-6	TRBD2	16	TGTGCCAGCAGCCGAGCTTTGGGGGAGGGCCGTGAGACCCAGTACTTC	CASSRALGEGRETQYF
.	TRBJ2-1	TRBV6-5	.	15	TGTGCCAGCAGTCTGCAGGGAGAGGGGTACAATGAGCAGTTCTTC	CASSLQGEGYNEQFF
few	TRBJ2-5	TRBV6-1	TRBD2	12	TGTGCCAGCTTTAGGGGAGGGTCGGCCCAGTACTTC	CASFRGGSAQYF
.	TRBJ2-2	TRBV6-1	.	15	TGTGCCAGCAGCTCCGGGACTCTTAACACCGGGGAGCTGTTTTTT	CASSSGTLNTGELFF
few	TRBJ2-7	TRBV6-1	.	14	TGTGCCAGCAGTGATCAGGGAAGCTCCTACGAGCAGTACTTC	CASSDQGSSYEQYF
.	TRBJ2-1	TRBV19	TRBD2	16	TGTGCCAGTACCCATCTCACTAGCGGGAGTCGGAATGAGCAGTTCTTC	CASTHLTSGSRNEQFF
.	TRBJ1-1	TRBV7-3	TRBD1	15	TGTGCCAGCAGCTCTCCGGACAGGGGGCTTGTTGAAGCTTTCTTT	CASSSPDRGLVEAFF
few	TRBJ2-7	TRBV6-6	TRBD1	13	TGTGCCAGCAGTTACCAGGGGGTGAACGAGCAGTACTTC	CASSYQGVNEQYF
.	TRBJ1-1	TRBV6-5	.	16	TGTGCCAGCAGTTATAAAACAGGCCCCGGGGGCACTGAAGCTTTCTTT	CASSYKTGPGGTEAFF
.	TRBJ2-3	TRBV7-2	TRBD2	16	TGTGCCAGCAGCTTAGTGCCTAGCGGGAACACAGATACGCAGTATTTT	CASSLVPSGNTDTQYF
.	TRBJ2-1	TRBV19	TRBD1	13	TGTGCCAGTAGTATAACCGGGACAGACGAGCAGTTCTTC	CASSITGTDEQFF
few	TRBJ2-1	TRBV7-9	.	13	TGTGCCAGCAGCCCTGGATCAGCGGATGAGCAGTTCTTC	CASSPGSADEQFF
once	TRBJ2-7	TRBV5-4	.	12	TGTGCCAGCAGCTCCGAATCCTACGAGCAGTACTTC	CASSSESYEQYF